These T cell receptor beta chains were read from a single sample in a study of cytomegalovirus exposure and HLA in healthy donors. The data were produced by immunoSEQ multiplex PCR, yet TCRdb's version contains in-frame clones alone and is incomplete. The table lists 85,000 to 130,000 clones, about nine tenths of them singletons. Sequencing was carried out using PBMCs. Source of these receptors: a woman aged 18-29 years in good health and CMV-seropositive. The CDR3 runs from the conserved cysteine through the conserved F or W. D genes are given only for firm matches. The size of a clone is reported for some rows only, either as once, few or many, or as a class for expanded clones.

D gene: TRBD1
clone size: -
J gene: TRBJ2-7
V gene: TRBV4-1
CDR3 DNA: TGCGCCAGCAGCCTCGGACAGGGCGCCTACGAGCAGTACTTC
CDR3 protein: CASSLGQGAYEQYF

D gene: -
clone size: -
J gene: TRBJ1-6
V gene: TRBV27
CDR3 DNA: TGTGCCAGCAGTTTAAACGCAGGGGATAGGAATTCACCCCTCCACTTT
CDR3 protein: CASSLNAGDRNSPLHF

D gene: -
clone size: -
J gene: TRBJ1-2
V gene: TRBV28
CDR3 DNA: TGTGCCAGCAGCCGGGGGGGGGCTGGTGGCTACACCTTC
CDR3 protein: CASSRGGAGGYTF

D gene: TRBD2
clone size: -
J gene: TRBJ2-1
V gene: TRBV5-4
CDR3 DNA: TGTGCCAGCAGCTTGTGGGGACTAGGGGGCGGGGGGGATGAGCAGTTCTTC
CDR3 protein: CASSLWGLGGGGDEQFF

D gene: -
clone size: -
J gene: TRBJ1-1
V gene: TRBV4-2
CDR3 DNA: TGTGCCAGCAGCCAAGATAAGGGAGGAACTGAAGCTTTCTTT
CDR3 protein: CASSQDKGGTEAFF

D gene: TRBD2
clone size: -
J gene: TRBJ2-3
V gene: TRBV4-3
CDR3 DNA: TGCGCCAGCAGCCAAGGGGATAGCGGGGGGGCCGGGATGGAAACGCAGTATTTT
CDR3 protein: CASSQGDSGGAGMETQYF

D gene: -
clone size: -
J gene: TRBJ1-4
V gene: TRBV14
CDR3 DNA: TGTGCCAGCAGCCTGGTGAGGACTAATGAAAAACTGTTTTTT
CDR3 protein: CASSLVRTNEKLFF

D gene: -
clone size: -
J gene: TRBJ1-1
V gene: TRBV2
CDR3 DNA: TGTGCCAGCAGTGTGAGACACAGGAACACTGAAGCTTTCTTT
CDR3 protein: CASSVRHRNTEAFF

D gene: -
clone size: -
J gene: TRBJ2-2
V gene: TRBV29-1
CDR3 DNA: TGCAGCGTTGAAGATCCCAGGGGTCAGGCCACCGGGGAGCTGTTTTTT
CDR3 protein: CSVEDPRGQATGELFF

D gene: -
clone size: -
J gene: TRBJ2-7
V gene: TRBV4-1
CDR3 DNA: TGCGCCAGCAGCCAAGTGTCCCAGGGGCTTACGCAGCAGTACTTC
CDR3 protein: CASSQVSQGLTQQYF

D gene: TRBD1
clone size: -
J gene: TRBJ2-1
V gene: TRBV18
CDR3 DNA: TGTGCCAGCTCATCGACAGGGACGGGGAATGAGCAGTTCTTC
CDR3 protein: CASSSTGTGNEQFF

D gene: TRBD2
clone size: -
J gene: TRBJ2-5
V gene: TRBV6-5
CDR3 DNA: TGTGCCAGCAGTTACTCTTGGACTAGACAAGAGACCCAGTACTTC
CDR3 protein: CASSYSWTRQETQYF

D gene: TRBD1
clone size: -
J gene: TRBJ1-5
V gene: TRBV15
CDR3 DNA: TGTGCCACCAGCAGTGGGAGGGACAGGGGACAGCCCCAGCATTTT
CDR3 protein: CATSSGRDRGQPQHF

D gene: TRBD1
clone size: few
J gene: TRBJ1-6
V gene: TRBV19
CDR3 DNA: TGTGCCAGTAGCCTATTAGGACAGGTGAGGAATTCACCCCTCCACTTT
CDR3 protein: CASSLLGQVRNSPLHF

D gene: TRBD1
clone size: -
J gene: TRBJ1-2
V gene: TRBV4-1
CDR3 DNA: TGCGCCAGCAGCCAAGCAGACAGGGGCTATGGCTACACCTTC
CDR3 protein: CASSQADRGYGYTF

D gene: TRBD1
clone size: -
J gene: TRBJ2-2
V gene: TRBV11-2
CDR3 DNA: TGTGCCAGCAGCTCGCCCCGGGACAGGGTCACCGGGGAGCTGTTTTTT
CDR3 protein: CASSSPRDRVTGELFF

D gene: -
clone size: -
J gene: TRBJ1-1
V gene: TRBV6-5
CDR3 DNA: TGTGCCAGCAGCCGCTCCGGGGTGAACACTGAAGCTTTCTTT
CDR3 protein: CASSRSGVNTEAFF

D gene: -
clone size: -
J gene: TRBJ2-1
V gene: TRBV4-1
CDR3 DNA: TGCGCCAGCAGCCAAGATGGAGTAAGCAATGAGCAGTTCTTC
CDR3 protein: CASSQDGVSNEQFF

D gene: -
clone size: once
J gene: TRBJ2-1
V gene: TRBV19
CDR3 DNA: TGTGCCAGTAGTATCCATCCCAACAATGAGCAGTTCTTC
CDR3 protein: CASSIHPNNEQFF

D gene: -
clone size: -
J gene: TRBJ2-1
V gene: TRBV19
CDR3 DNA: TGTGCCAGTAGGTTCACAGGGATCCTTTACAATGAGCAGTTCTTC
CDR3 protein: CASRFTGILYNEQFF

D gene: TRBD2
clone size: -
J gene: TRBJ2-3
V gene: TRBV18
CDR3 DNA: TGTGCCAGCTCACCACTGGGACTAGGAACTAGCACAGATACGCAGTATTTT
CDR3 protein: CASSPLGLGTSTDTQYF

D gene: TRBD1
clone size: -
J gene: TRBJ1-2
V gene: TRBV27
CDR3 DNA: TGTGCCAGCAGATTCAGGGGGTCCATCAGCGGCAACTATGGCTACACCTTC
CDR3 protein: CASRFRGSISGNYGYTF

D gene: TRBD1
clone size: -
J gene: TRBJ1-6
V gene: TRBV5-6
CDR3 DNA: TGTGCCAGCAGCTTAGAGCACGGGACAGGGGTTAATTCACCCCTCCACTTT
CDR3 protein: CASSLEHGTGVNSPLHF

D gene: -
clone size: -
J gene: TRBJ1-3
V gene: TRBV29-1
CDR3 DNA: TGCAGCGTTGTCGATCCAGGGGCGGAGGACACCATATATTTT
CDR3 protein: CSVVDPGAEDTIYF

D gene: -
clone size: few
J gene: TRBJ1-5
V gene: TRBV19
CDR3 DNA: TGTGCCAGTAGTATCTACCACCATAGCAATCAGCCCCAGCATTTT
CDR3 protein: CASSIYHHSNQPQHF

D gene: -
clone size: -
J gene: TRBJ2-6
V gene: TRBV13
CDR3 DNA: TGTGCCAGCAGCTTAGGCCAGAGGAGGGGGCCTGGGGCCAACGTCCTGACTTTC
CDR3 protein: CASSLGQRRGPGANVLTF

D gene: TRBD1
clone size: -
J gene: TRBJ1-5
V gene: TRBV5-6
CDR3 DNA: TGTGCCAGCAGCTTGGGGGACAGACGTGGCAATCAGCCCCAGCATTTT
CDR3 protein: CASSLGDRRGNQPQHF

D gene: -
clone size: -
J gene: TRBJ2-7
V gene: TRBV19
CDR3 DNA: TGTGCCAGTAGTATGACGGCGGGCGTCTCCTACGAGCAGTACTTC
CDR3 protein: CASSMTAGVSYEQYF

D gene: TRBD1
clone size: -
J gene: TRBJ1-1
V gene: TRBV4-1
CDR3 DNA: TGCGCCAGCAGCCAAGGACAGGGAGGTCGGCGGGAAGCTTTCTTT
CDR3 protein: CASSQGQGGRREAFF

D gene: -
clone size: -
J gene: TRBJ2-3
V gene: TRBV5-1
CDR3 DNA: TGCGCCAGCAGCTTGGGTGGGGGCCACGCAGATACGCAGTATTTT
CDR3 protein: CASSLGGGHADTQYF

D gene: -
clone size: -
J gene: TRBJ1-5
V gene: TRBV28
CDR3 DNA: TGTGCCAGCAGCTCCCCGCGGCCCCAGCATTTT
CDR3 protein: CASSSPRPQHF

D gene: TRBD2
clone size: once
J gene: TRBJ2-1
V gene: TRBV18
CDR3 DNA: TGTGCCAGCTCACTCATTAGCGGGGGGACCCACAATGAGCAGTTCTTC
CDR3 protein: CASSLISGGTHNEQFF

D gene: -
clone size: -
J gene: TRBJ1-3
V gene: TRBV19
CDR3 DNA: TGTGCCAGTAGTTCGCTACAGGGTAATGGAAACACCATATATTTT
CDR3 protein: CASSSLQGNGNTIYF